Below, 27 T cell receptor beta chains from the same sample are listed, as sequenced in a study of CD8 T cells in ankylosing spondylitis. From the 5' RACE reads, TCRdb called clonotypes with MiXCR, one entry per CDR3 protein. The sample carries under 200,000 distinct CDR3 sequences, under 15% recorded once. The specimen sequenced was blood, either unsorted or a sorted T cell fraction (not recorded which). Every receptor here comes from a female donor with ankylosing spondylitis or in good health (not recorded which).

This clonotype was picked up a small number of times. The chain uses TRBV6-4 and TRBJ2-7; D not certain. Germline CDR1 reads MRHNA; CDR2 reads SNTAGT. CDR3 length equals 15 residues. Trimming stripped 3 bases from V and 2 bases from J, with 14 bases between. In nucleotides, the CDR3 is TGTGCCAGCAGTGAATTTGGGCTGGGTGCCTACGAGCAGTACTTC. This gives the protein CASSEFGLGAYEQYF.

There are many counts of this clonotype. This chain connects TRBV9 to TRBJ2-2, with D tentatively TRBD1 (5 bases). The CDR3 is made up of 13 amino acids. In germline, CDR1 is SGDLS, CDR2 YYNGEE. Trimming stripped 2 bases from V and 5 bases from J, with 7 bases between. Here the CDR3 reads CASSVAGTGELFF. Here the CDR3 DNA reads TGTGCCAGCAGCGTGGCAGGGACCGGGGAGCTGTTTTTT.

This clonotype was observed at least ten times. The chain carries TRBV9 and TRBJ1-1; no firm D call. Germline V lookup: CDR1 SGDLS, CDR2 YYNGEE. The CDR3 totals 15 residues. Trimming stripped 2 bases from V and 0 bases from J, with 11 bases between. DNA for the CDR3: TGTGCCAGCAGCGTCCTCACGGGTTTGAACACTGAAGCTTTCTTT. Translating it yields CASSVLTGLNTEAFF.

This clonotype was counted ten times or more. The rearrangement uses TRBV12-3 or TRBV12-4 and TRBJ2-1, with D unresolved. V was trimmed by 1 base and J by 0 bases, leaving 10 bases between them. This CDR3 contains 16 residues. The CDR3 nucleotides are TGTGCCAGCAGTTTAGAGCGCTCAAGCTCCTACAATGAGCAGTTCTTC. Residues: CASSLERSSSYNEQFF.

The sample holds many counts of this clonotype. DNA of the CDR3: TGCAGCGTTGGGAATGTCTACGAGCAGTACTTC. Translated, it gives CSVGNVYEQYF. The V and J genes are TRBV29-1 and TRBJ2-7, with D unclear. V lost 4 bases and J 3 bases, leaving 7 bases between the germline ends. Germline V gene data show CDR1 as SQVTM and CDR2 as ANQGSEA. The CDR3 is 11 residues long.

This clonotype was seen many times. The chain joins TRBV29-1 to TRBJ1-1, with unresolved D. CDR3 size: 13 residues. Trimming took off 4 bases at V and 0 bases at J, with 9 bases between the two ends. CDR1 is SQVTM, CDR2 ANQGSEA, per germline. This chain's CDR3 is CSVVRPLNTEAFF. The CDR3 nucleotides are TGCAGCGTTGTCAGGCCTCTGAACACTGAAGCTTTCTTT.

This clonotype was seen many times. The chain carries TRBV27 and TRBJ1-1; 8 bases fit TRBD1. Germline V gene lookup returns CDR1 MNHEY and CDR2 SMNVEV (reference sequence). V lost 5 bases, J lost 1 base, and 6 bases stayed unmatched. CDR3 length equals 15 residues. The DNA of the CDR3 is TGTGCCAGCAGTCCTCGACAGGGGCGGAACACTGAAGCTTTCTTT. This codes for CASSPRQGRNTEAFF.

In this sample, this clonotype turned up many times. CDR3 sequence reads: CASSQGRVFGTDTQYF. The CDR3 nucleotides are TGCGCCAGCAGCCAAGGTAGAGTCTTTGGCACAGATACGCAGTATTTT. The chain uses TRBV4-1 and TRBJ2-3; D is unresolved. Germline CDR1 is MGHRA and CDR2 is YSYEKL. This CDR3 region has 16 residues. Trimming cost V 1 base and J 1 base, with 12 bases left between them.

Only a few counts were recorded for this clonotype. The chain uses TRBV12-3 or TRBV12-4 and TRBJ2-3; D might be TRBD2 (6 bases). The CDR3 covers 14 residues. The V gene lost 3 bases and the J gene lost 5 bases, with 12 bases spanning the gap. The CDR3 sequence: CASSFRGWLDTQYF. CDR3 nucleotide sequence: TGTGCCAGCAGTTTTCGGGGGTGGCTAGATACGCAGTATTTT.

CDR3 amino acids: CASSFTGTGRDIQYF. In DNA form, the CDR3 reads TGCGCCAGCAGCTTTACCGGGACAGGGAGGGACATTCAGTACTTC. This chain connects TRBV5-1 to TRBJ2-4; 9 bases line up with TRBD1. V was pared by 2 bases and J by 8 bases, with 8 bases of the junction left unmatched. This CDR3 comprises 15 residues. Germline V gene sequence: CDR1 SGHRS, CDR2 YFSETQ.

The CDR3 nucleotides read TGTGCCAGTAGTATGAGTAGACTGAACTACGAGCAGTACTTC. It codes for CASSMSRLNYEQYF. The J gene is TRBJ2-7, the V gene TRBV19; D uncertain. In germline, CDR1 is LNHDA, CDR2 SQIVND (reference sequence). V lost 3 bases and J 3 bases, leaving 12 bases between the germline ends. The CDR3 length is 14 residues.

For the CDR3, the DNA is TGCGCCAGCAGCTTTCAGGGCACCGCTGGCCATGGCTACACCTTC. It translates to CASSFQGTAGHGYTF. The chain has TRBV5-1 and TRBJ1-2, with D maybe TRBD1 (5 bases). The V gene lost 2 bases and the J gene lost 6 bases, with 17 bases spanning the gap. This CDR3 has 15 residues. CDR1 SGHRS and CDR2 YFSETQ come from the germline V gene.

This clonotype was recorded many times. The chain is built from TRBV5-1 and TRBJ2-2, with D uncertain. CDR3 length: 12 residues. Germline CDR1 is SGHRS and CDR2 is YFSETQ. Trimming cost V 4 bases and J 1 base, with 2 bases left between them. The CDR3 spells CASSMNTGELFF. CDR3 DNA: TGCGCCAGCAGCATGAACACCGGGGAGCTGTTTTTT.

The chain links TRBV5-6 to TRBJ2-1, with TRBD2 matching 10 bases. The CDR3 totals 16 residues. With 2 bases clipped from V and 7 bases from J, the junction kept 9 bases outside the gene matches. From germline, CDR1 is SGHDT and CDR2 YYEEEE. CDR3 nucleotide sequence: TGTGCCAGCAGCTTAGTTGCTAGCGGGAGCCTTAATGAGCAGTTCTTC. It codes for CASSLVASGSLNEQFF.

The chain carries TRBV2 and TRBJ2-7; 9 nucleotides match TRBD2. CDR1 is SNHLY, CDR2 FYNNEI, per germline. The CDR3 has 14 amino acids. CDR3 nucleotide sequence: TGTGCTACACCGAGCGGGAGGTCCCCCCACGAGCAGTACTTC. Its protein product is CATPSGRSPHEQYF. Variable domain in full (rest from reference TRBV2 and TRBJ2-7): EPEVTQTPSHQVTQMGQEVILRCVPISNHLYFYWYRQILGQKVEFLVSFYNNEISEKSEIFDDQFSVERPDGSNFTLKIRSTKLEDSAMYFCATPSGRSPHEQYFGPGTRLTVT.

V gene TRBV20-1 combines with J gene TRBJ2-3; 9 bases fit TRBD2. This CDR3 spans 15 amino acids. CDR1 DFQATT and CDR2 SNEGSKA come from the germline V gene (reference sequence). J lost 0 bases, V lost 5 bases, and 6 bases had no gene match. This CDR3 reads CSAGRLAASTDTQYF. The CDR3 DNA is TGCAGTGCTGGGAGACTAGCGGCTAGCACAGATACGCAGTATTTT.

This clonotype was counted many times. CDR3 region: CASSSQRDSYEQYF. The CDR3 DNA sequence: TGTGCCAGCAGTTCGCAGCGGGACTCCTACGAGCAGTACTTC. The chain carries TRBV12-3 or TRBV12-4 and TRBJ2-7, with 7 nucleotides matching TRBD2. V trimming: 4 bases; J trimming: 0 bases; junction bases outside the gene matches: 3. The CDR3 has 14 residues.

About this clonotype itself: A much more abundant neighbour one base away suggests this may be a read error. This chain uses TRBV5-1 with TRBJ2-5; D may be TRBD1 or TRBD2 (5 bases each). Trimming shortened V by 6 bases and J by 0 bases, and 15 bases separated the two germline ends. The CDR3 runs 15 residues. Germline V CDR1 and CDR2: SGHRS, YFSETQ. The CDR3 DNA reads TGCGCCAGCACGGGACCGACTCCGTACCAAGAGACCCAGTACTTC. Translated, it gives CASTGPTPYQETQYF.

In this sample, this clonotype turned up many times. The chain is built from TRBV4-2 and TRBJ2-1; possible D gene TRBD2, 6 bases. The germline CDR1 and CDR2 sequences are LGHNA and YNFKEQ. Trimming shortened V by 0 bases and J by 1 base, and 10 bases separated the two germline ends. CDR3 size: 16 residues. CDR3 in amino acids: CASSQDLSGSYNEQFF. The CDR3 DNA is TGTGCCAGCAGCCAAGATCTTAGCGGTTCCTACAATGAGCAGTTCTTC.

This clonotype is termed medium-sized. The gene calls are TRBV18 and TRBJ2-7, with TRBD1 matching over 11 bases. The germline V gene encodes CDR1 KGHSH and CDR2 LQKENI. J was trimmed by 5 bases and V by 3 bases; bases with no gene match: 12. The CDR3 is 17 amino acids. The CDR3 nucleotides are TGTGCCAGCTCACCGGCCAGTGGGGACAGGGGGGTTCACGAGCAGTACTTC. As protein: CASSPASGDRGVHEQYF.

This clonotype was seen repeatedly, ten times or more. V is TRBV27 and J is TRBJ1-1, with D tentatively TRBD1 (6 bases). The V end was cut by 4 bases, the J end by 4 bases, with 10 bases between. Germline V lookup: CDR1 MNHEY, CDR2 SMNVEV (reference sequence). The CDR3 runs 13 residues. The CDR3 region has the DNA TGTGCCAGCAGTTCGACAGGACTCACTGAAGCTTTCTTT. It codes for CASSSTGLTEAFF.

Regarding this clonotype: This may be a read error, as it is one base from a much larger clone. This rearrangement joins TRBV6-2 or TRBV6-3 to TRBJ2-3, with 9 bases aligning to TRBD2. Germline assignment: CDR1 MNHEY and CDR2 SVGEGT. This CDR3 is 15 amino acids long. Trimming cost V 2 bases and J 4 bases; bases outside gene matches: 4. The DNA for the CDR3 is TGTGCCAGCAGTTACGGCGGGAGGGGAGCAGATACGCAGTATTTT. Amino acid sequence: CASSYGGRGADTQYF.

The genes are TRBV11-3 and TRBJ2-5; 8 nucleotides agree with TRBD1. The trim removed 5 bases at V and 2 bases at J, leaving 10 bases unmatched. Germline CDR1 is SGHNT and CDR2 is YENEEA. The CDR3 contains 16 residues. As DNA, the CDR3 is TGTGCCAGCAGCCCTTGGACAGGGAGTCCTCAAGAGACCCAGTACTTC. It encodes CASSPWTGSPQETQYF.

In this sample, this clonotype turned up many times. This chain connects TRBV29-1 to TRBJ1-1, with 7 bases that match TRBD1. The germline gives CDR1 SQVTM, CDR2 ANQGSEA. V lost 7 bases to trimming and J lost 7 bases; unmatched junction nucleotides: 9. The CDR3 consists of 12 residues. The CDR3 DNA sequence: TGCAGCGGCGTCACAGGGGTTGGTGAAGCTTTCTTT. Translation gives CSGVTGVGEAFF.

This clonotype was counted many times. V is TRBV12-3 or TRBV12-4 and J is TRBJ2-3; no definite D call. The V and J ends lost 6 bases and 6 bases respectively, with 7 bases between them. The CDR3 contains 11 residues. The CDR3 spells CASRKRDTQYF. The DNA of the CDR3 is TGTGCCAGCAGAAAAAGGGATACGCAGTATTTT.

This clonotype was found many times. The J gene is TRBJ1-1, the V gene TRBV5-1; TRBD1 matches at 7 bases. J was trimmed by 6 bases and V by 4 bases; bases with no gene match: 9. This CDR3 has 14 amino acids. From germline, CDR1 is SGHRS and CDR2 YFSETQ. The CDR3 coding sequence is TGCGCCAGCAGCACGGGGACAGAGGGAGCTGAAGCTTTCTTT. This translates into CASSTGTEGAEAFF. The full variable domain, completed using reference TRBV5-1 and TRBJ1-1, is KAGVTQTPRYLIKTRGQQVTLSCSPISGHRSVSWYQQTPGQGLQFLFEYFSETQRNKGNFPGRFSGRQFSNSRSEMNVSTLELGDSALYLCASSTGTEGAEAFFGQGTRLTVV.

This clonotype was observed many times. The chain recombines TRBV7-9 with TRBJ2-1; no clear D gene. This CDR3 is built from 15 residues. The ends were cut back, 4 bases at V and 0 bases at J, with 10 bases in the middle. Per the germline V gene, CDR1 is SEHNR and CDR2 is FQNEAQ (reference sequence). The chain's CDR3 is CASSSLVASYNEQFF. The DNA for the CDR3 is TGTGCCAGCAGCTCCTTGGTAGCCTCCTACAATGAGCAGTTCTTC.